This is a list of T cell receptor beta chains from one sample in a study of T cell responses to AZD1222 COVID-19 vaccine. Clones were sequenced by immunoSEQ multiplex PCR, and TCRdb holds only the in-frame ones, with some missing. This sample yields 130,000 or so clones, of which roughly nine tenths are seen a single time; around a quarter belongs to the top ten. The source material was peripheral blood, sampled on day 0 of AZD1222 vaccination. The receptors stem from an adult in good health. Both conserved end residues are part of each CDR3. Each record gives: CDR3 protein, CDR3 DNA, J gene, V gene, D gene, clone size. D genes are given only for firm matches. Expanded clones are given a class, and other clones once, few, many or no size at all.

CASSLTSGDEQYF	TGTGCCAGCAGCTTAACGTCAGGGGACGAGCAGTACTTC	TRBJ2-7	TRBV7-3	.	.
CASSRRVGAQPQHF	TGTGCCAGCAGCCGGCGTGTGGGGGCTCAGCCCCAGCATTTT	TRBJ1-5	TRBV28	.	.
CASSLGVRDRGTGELFF	TGCGCCAGCAGCTTGGGTGTGCGGGACAGGGGGACCGGGGAGCTGTTTTTT	TRBJ2-2	TRBV5-1	TRBD1	once
CASSLRSGAQGNTIYF	TGTGCCAGCAGCTTACGCTCGGGGGCGCAGGGAAACACCATATATTTT	TRBJ1-3	TRBV7-2	.	.
CASSDTENTEAFF	TGTGCCAGTAGTGACACCGAGAACACTGAAGCTTTCTTT	TRBJ1-1	TRBV19	.	.
CAISETGGANTGELFF	TGTGCCATCAGTGAGACGGGGGGTGCGAACACCGGGGAGCTGTTTTTT	TRBJ2-2	TRBV10-3	TRBD2	.
CASSQGYSNQPQHF	TGTGCCAGCAGCCAGGGTTATAGCAATCAGCCCCAGCATTTT	TRBJ1-5	TRBV6-2/TRBV6-3	.	.
CASSEGIGGNTIYF	TGTGCCAGCAGTGAAGGCATCGGCGGAAACACCATATATTTT	TRBJ1-3	TRBV6-1	.	.
CASRSTAYSYNSPLHF	TGCGCCAGCAGGTCGACAGCATACTCCTATAATTCACCCCTCCACTTT	TRBJ1-6	TRBV4-3	.	.
CASRQPTGVNQPQHF	TGTGCCAGCAGACAACCGACAGGGGTGAATCAGCCCCAGCATTTT	TRBJ1-5	TRBV6-6	TRBD1	.
CASSKGLAGGREQYF	TGTGCCAGCAGTAAGGGACTCGCGGGGGGGCGGGAGCAGTACTTC	TRBJ2-7	TRBV2	TRBD2	.
CASSQGEAPTYGYTF	TGCGCCAGCAGCCAAGGGGAGGCGCCGACCTATGGCTACACCTTC	TRBJ1-2	TRBV4-1	.	.
CASSILSAGEAEAFF	TGTGCCAGTAGTATTTTGTCGGCAGGGGAAGCTGAAGCTTTCTTT	TRBJ1-1	TRBV19	.	.
CASSPTTDTYEQYF	TGTGCCAGCTCACCAACGACGGACACCTACGAGCAGTACTTC	TRBJ2-7	TRBV18	.	.
CASEGTSGPSYNEQFF	TGTGCCAGCGAGGGGACTAGCGGGCCCTCCTACAATGAGCAGTTCTTC	TRBJ2-1	TRBV28	TRBD2	.
CASSKRGQGDNQPQHF	TGTGCCAGTAGTAAAAGGGGACAGGGCGACAATCAGCCCCAGCATTTT	TRBJ1-5	TRBV19	TRBD1	.
CASSITSGAPDTQYF	TGCGCCAGCAGCATCACTAGCGGGGCTCCAGATACGCAGTATTTT	TRBJ2-3	TRBV5-1	TRBD2	.
CASSKYKGAGTEAFF	TGTGCCAGCAGCAAATATAAGGGGGCGGGCACTGAAGCTTTCTTT	TRBJ1-1	TRBV21-1	.	.
CASSPEGGTLSQETQYF	TGTGCCAGCAGCCCGGAGGGTGGCACCCTGAGCCAAGAGACCCAGTACTTC	TRBJ2-5	TRBV5-4	.	once
CASSYRTGGNSPLHF	TGTGCCAGCAGTTACCGGACAGGGGGTAATTCACCCCTCCACTTT	TRBJ1-6	TRBV6-2/TRBV6-3	TRBD1	.
CASRMGQLMATEAFF	TGTGCCAGCAGGATGGGACAGCTCATGGCCACTGAAGCTTTCTTT	TRBJ1-1	TRBV6-6	TRBD1	.
CASSTPGHSQYF	TGTGCCAGCAGTACACCAGGGCATAGTCAGTATTTT	TRBJ2-3	TRBV7-2	.	.
CASSILENTDTQYF	TGTGCCAGCAGCATCCTCGAAAACACAGATACGCAGTATTTT	TRBJ2-3	TRBV7-9	.	.
CASSAPTGTDTQYF	TGTGCCAGCAGTGCCCCCACAGGTACAGATACGCAGTATTTT	TRBJ2-3	TRBV2	.	.
CASSELGSGSTDTQYF	TGTGCCAGCAGTGAACTCGGTAGCGGGAGCACAGATACGCAGTATTTT	TRBJ2-3	TRBV25-1	TRBD2	.
CASSFGQGWEKLFF	TGCGCCAGCAGCTTCGGACAGGGGTGGGAAAAACTGTTTTTT	TRBJ1-4	TRBV5-1	TRBD1	.
CASSPVGQGVKYEQYF	TGTGCCAGCTCACCAGTAGGACAGGGGGTTAAGTACGAGCAGTACTTC	TRBJ2-7	TRBV18	TRBD1	once
CASSIAANTEAFF	TGTGCCAGTAGTATAGCTGCGAACACTGAAGCTTTCTTT	TRBJ1-1	TRBV19	.	.
CATSRDRVADGYTF	TGTGCCACCAGCAGAGACAGGGTAGCGGATGGCTACACCTTC	TRBJ1-2	TRBV15	.	.
CASSSRDRDTDTQYF	TGTGCCAGCAGCTCCCGGGACAGGGACACAGATACGCAGTATTTT	TRBJ2-3	TRBV7-2	TRBD1	once
CATSRDTGRGEKLFF	TGTGCCACCAGCAGAGATACAGGGCGAGGAGAAAAACTGTTTTTT	TRBJ1-4	TRBV15	.	.
CSAAVPGLYEQYF	TGCAGCGCGGCGGTGCCGGGTCTCTACGAGCAGTACTTC	TRBJ2-7	TRBV29-1	.	.
CASSQLTGVNTEAFF	TGTGCCAGCAGCCAGTTGACAGGGGTGAACACTGAAGCTTTCTTT	TRBJ1-1	TRBV14	TRBD1	.
CASSVTVNQPQHF	TGTGCCAGCAGTGTGACAGTCAATCAGCCCCAGCATTTT	TRBJ1-5	TRBV6-4	.	.
CASSSETANNSPLHF	TGTGCCAGCAGCAGCGAGACAGCTAATAATTCACCCCTCCACTTT	TRBJ1-6	TRBV6-2/TRBV6-3	.	once
CASSPIDIGSLHF	TGTGCCAGCAGTCCCATTGACATTGGGTCCCTCCACTTT	TRBJ1-6	TRBV27	.	.
CASSRDRGNTGELFF	TGTGCCAGCAGCCGGGACAGGGGAAACACCGGGGAGCTGTTTTTT	TRBJ2-2	TRBV7-2	TRBD1	few
CASSRGTPVVDTQYF	TGTGCCAGCAGCCGCGGGACCCCGGTGGTAGATACGCAGTATTTT	TRBJ2-3	TRBV11-2	.	.
CASSLEGIDGYTF	TGTGCCAGCAGCTTGGAAGGGATCGACGGCTACACCTTC	TRBJ1-2	TRBV5-6	.	.
CASRAGTPNQPQHF	TGTGCCAGCAGGGCCGGGACACCTAATCAGCCCCAGCATTTT	TRBJ1-5	TRBV2	.	.
CASITPGNYF	TGCGCCAGCATAACTCCGGGGAACTACTTC	TRBJ2-5	TRBV23-1	.	.